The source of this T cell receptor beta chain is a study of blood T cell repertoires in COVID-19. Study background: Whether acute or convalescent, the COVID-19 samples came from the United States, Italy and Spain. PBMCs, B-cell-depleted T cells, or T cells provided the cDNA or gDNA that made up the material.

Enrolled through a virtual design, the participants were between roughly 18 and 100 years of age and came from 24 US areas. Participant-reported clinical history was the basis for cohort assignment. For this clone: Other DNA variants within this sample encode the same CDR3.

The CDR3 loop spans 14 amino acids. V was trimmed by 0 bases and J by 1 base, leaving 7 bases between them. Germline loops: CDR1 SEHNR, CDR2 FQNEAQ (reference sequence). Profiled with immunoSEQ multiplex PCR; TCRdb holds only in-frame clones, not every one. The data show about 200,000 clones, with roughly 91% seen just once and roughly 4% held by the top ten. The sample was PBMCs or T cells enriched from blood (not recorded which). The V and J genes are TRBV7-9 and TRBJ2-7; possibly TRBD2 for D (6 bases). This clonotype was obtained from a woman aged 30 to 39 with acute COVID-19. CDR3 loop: CASSLAGGSYEQYF. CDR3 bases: TGTGCCAGCAGCTTAGCGGGGGGTTCCTACGAGCAGTACTTC.